These 27 T cell receptor beta chains came from one sample sequenced in a study of blood T cells in healthy people across ages. Alongside a J-beta primer mix, a sample-barcoded 5' primer served in a second PCR lasting roughly 7 to 11 cycles. In TCRdb, the 5' RACE reads were re-called with MiXCR into one record per CDR3 protein. The sample consists of hundreds of thousands of distinct CDR3 sequences, approximately 65% of them appearing once. The specimen was blood. Receptors originate from a man aged 30-40 years in good health.

The chain joins TRBV7-3 to TRBJ2-1; 8 bases line up with TRBD1. CDR1 is SGHTA, CDR2 FQGTGA, per germline. The CDR3 is made up of 17 amino acids. V was pared by 5 bases and J by 3 bases, with 12 bases of the junction left unmatched. CDR3 loop: CASSRSDRAAYYNEQFF. The CDR3 nucleotides read TGTGCCAGCAGCCGATCGGACAGGGCGGCCTACTACAATGAGCAGTTCTTC.

A note on this clonotype: A much larger clone differs by one base, so this may be a read error. V and J are TRBV7-2 and TRBJ1-5; TRBD1 aligns across 7 bases. The CDR3 is 13 amino acids. Germline lookup yields CDR1 SGHTA and CDR2 FQGNSA. The ends lost 5 bases at V and 7 bases at J; junction bases unmatched: 5. For the CDR3, the DNA is TGTGCCAGCAGCGGGGACAGTGAACAGCCCCAGCATTTT. Its translation is CASSGDSEQPQHF.

The rearrangement links TRBV13 to TRBJ1-2; TRBD1 matches at 7 bases. Per germline, CDR1 PRHDT and CDR2 FYEKMQ (reference sequence). The CDR3 consists of 15 residues. Unmatched junction bases numbered 11, after V lost 3 bases and J lost 7 bases. The CDR3 sequence is CASSFSNRGESGYTF. The CDR3 bases are TGTGCCAGCAGCTTTTCTAACAGGGGAGAGAGTGGCTACACCTTC.

CDR3 protein: CASSRGSPNEQFF. The CDR3 DNA is TGCGCCAGCAGCCGAGGGAGCCCCAATGAGCAGTTCTTC. The rearrangement links TRBV5-1 to TRBJ2-1, with D perhaps matching TRBD2 (5 bases). From germline, CDR1 is SGHRS and CDR2 YFSETQ. Trimming removed 4 bases from V and 6 bases from J, with 11 bases in between. The CDR3 runs 13 residues.

The V and J genes are TRBV9 and TRBJ2-1, with TRBD1 matching over 8 bases. V lost 1 base and J lost 5; bases outside the gene matches: 2. Germline assignment: CDR1 SGDLS and CDR2 YYNGEE. This CDR3 comprises 14 residues. CDR3 DNA sequence: TGTGCCAGCAGCGTACAGGGGGCCAACAATGAGCAGTTCTTC. It codes for CASSVQGANNEQFF.

This chain's CDR3 is CASSFARSVGELFF. DNA for the CDR3: TGTGCCAGCAGTTTTGCCAGGTCGGTCGGGGAGCTGTTTTTT. The genes are TRBV12-3 or TRBV12-4 and TRBJ2-2, with unresolved D. The CDR3 has 14 amino acids. Trimming shortened V by 3 bases and J by 7 bases, and 12 bases separated the two germline ends.

This sequence joins TRBV6-2 or TRBV6-3 and TRBJ2-3; D call uncertain. This CDR3 has 17 amino acids. Trimming stripped 2 bases from V and 1 base from J, with 16 bases between. CDR1 and CDR2 from the germline V gene are MNHEY and SVGEGT. CDR3 region: CASSYPRGRAGTDTQYF. The DNA of the CDR3 is TGTGCCAGCAGTTACCCTCGTGGAAGGGCGGGCACAGATACGCAGTATTTT.

The rearrangement links TRBV6-6 to TRBJ1-2; D is uncertain. The CDR3 is made up of 14 amino acids. V lost 2 bases to trimming and J lost 5 bases, with 12 bases between them. Per germline, CDR1 MNHNY and CDR2 SVGAGI (reference sequence). Here the CDR3 reads CASSYPGRGYGYTF. The DNA for the CDR3 is TGTGCCAGCAGTTACCCCGGGCGAGGGTATGGCTACACCTTC.

This clonotype has a handful of counts. The rearrangement links TRBV20-1 to TRBJ2-7; 8 nucleotides agree with TRBD2. Germline CDR1 and CDR2: DFQATT and SNEGSKA (reference sequence). J gave up 3 bases and V 5 bases, and 9 bases lay outside the gene matches. This CDR3 comprises 14 residues. CDR3 sequence: CSAPPNGGDYEQYF. The CDR3 DNA is TGCAGTGCTCCCCCCAACGGGGGGGACTACGAGCAGTACTTC.

The chain has TRBV9 and TRBJ2-5; 11 bases map to TRBD2. With the DNA end fitting TRBJ2-7 better, the J assignment may be wrong. Germline CDR1 and CDR2: SGDLS and YYNGEE. This CDR3 spans 17 amino acids. CDR3 region: CASGAEEASGGNYEQYF. CDR3 nucleotide sequence: TGTGCCAGCGGCGCCGAAGAGGCTAGCGGGGGGAACTACGAGCAGTACTTC.

The rearrangement uses TRBV30 and TRBJ2-3, with D unresolved. V lost 4 bases, J lost 2 bases, and 16 bases lay in between. CDR3 length equals 15 residues. Per the germline V gene, CDR1 is GTSNPN and CDR2 is SVGIG (reference sequence). Here the CDR3 DNA reads TGTGCCTGGACGCATGGTAGGGTCCCCACAGATACGCAGTATTTT. It yields the protein CAWTHGRVPTDTQYF.

V gene TRBV15 combines with J gene TRBJ1-1; D is undetermined. This CDR3 region has 13 residues. Trimming pared 0 bases from V and 7 bases from J, leaving 9 bases between. Per the germline V gene, CDR1 is LNHNV and CDR2 is YYDKDF (reference sequence). For the CDR3, the DNA is TGTGCCACCAGCAGAGATACCGGGCTTGAAGCTTTCTTT. It codes for CATSRDTGLEAFF.

This clonotype was observed a handful of times. The chain carries TRBV7-3 and TRBJ1-2, with D uncertain. CDR1 is SGHTA, CDR2 FQGTGA, per germline. The CDR3 totals 13 residues. The V and J ends lost 5 bases and 5 bases respectively, with 12 bases between them. Here the CDR3 DNA reads TGTGCCAGCAGCCAACTTGGGGAATATGGCTACACCTTC. It specifies CASSQLGEYGYTF.

This sequence joins TRBV5-6 and TRBJ2-3, with 12 nucleotides matching TRBD2. There are 17 residues in the CDR3. The V segment lost 1 base and the J segment 8 bases; nucleotides outside the gene matches: 11. Germline CDR1 SGHDT, CDR2 YYEEEE. The CDR3 nucleotides read TGTGCCAGCAGCTTGAGAACTAGCGGGGGGATAAGGGGTACGCAGTATTTT. Translation: CASSLRTSGGIRGTQYF.

This clonotype was recorded many times. The V gene is TRBV7-2, the J gene TRBJ2-5; 11 nucleotides match TRBD1. Germline V gives CDR1 SGHTA, CDR2 FQGNSA. The V and J ends lost 5 bases and 5 bases, in that order; junction bases with no gene match: 10. The CDR3 has 16 amino acids. CDR3 in DNA: TGTGCCAGCAGCCCGCAGCGGACAGGGGGCGCGGAGACCCAGTACTTC. It is translated as CASSPQRTGGAETQYF.

This rearrangement joins TRBV7-9 to TRBJ2-1; D might be TRBD2 (7 bases). Germline values: CDR1 SEHNR, CDR2 FQNEAQ (reference sequence). The CDR3 is 12 residues long. Trimming removed 11 bases at V and 5 bases at J, with 13 bases between. CDR3 sequence: CASGGPNNEQFF. Here the CDR3 DNA reads TGTGCCTCGGGGGGCCCCAACAATGAGCAGTTCTTC. The full variable domain, with the rest looked up from reference TRBV7-9 and TRBJ2-1, is DTGVSQNPRHKITKRGQNVTFRCDPISEHNRLYWYRQTLGQGPEFLTYFQNEAQLEKSRLLSDRFSAERPKGSFSTLEIQRTEQGDSAMYLCASGGPNNEQFFGPGTRLTVL.

This clonotype was detected only a few times. The chain joins TRBV20-1 to TRBJ2-3; D might be TRBD2 (5 bases). The length of the CDR3 is 12 residues. Germline V gene data show CDR1 as DFQATT and CDR2 as SNEGSKA (reference sequence). Trimming removed 7 bases at V and 2 bases at J, with 10 bases between. CDR3 DNA: TGCAGTGGACGGGAATCCACAGATACGCAGTATTTT. Translating it yields CSGRESTDTQYF.

This clonotype was detected only a few times. The rearrangement uses TRBV7-2 and TRBJ1-2, with a possible D match to TRBD1 (5 bases). CDR1 is SGHTA, CDR2 FQGNSA, per germline. This CDR3 is 13 amino acids long. V lost 5 bases, J lost 2 bases, and 9 bases lay in between. CDR3 DNA sequence: TGTGCCAGCAGCGGACGACAGAACTATGGCTACACCTTC. Translating gives CASSGRQNYGYTF.

The rearrangement links TRBV29-1 to TRBJ2-2; TRBD2 might be the D (6 bases). The CDR3 consists of 12 residues. V was cut by 2 bases and J by 7 bases, with 8 bases left in between. CDR1 is SQVTM, CDR2 ANQGSEA, per germline. CDR3 DNA sequence: TGCAGCGTTGAAATGGGAGGCGGGGAGCTGTTTTTT. Protein product: CSVEMGGGELFF.

This clonotype was recorded once. V gene TRBV5-4 combines with J gene TRBJ2-1, with 7 nucleotides matching TRBD1. Germline loops: CDR1 SGHNT, CDR2 YYREEE (reference sequence). With 4 bases clipped from V and 1 base from J, the junction kept 8 bases outside the gene matches. The CDR3 consists of 16 residues. CDR3 in amino acids: CASSTERGLSYNEQFF. The CDR3 DNA reads TGTGCCAGCAGCACCGAGAGGGGGCTGTCCTACAATGAGCAGTTCTTC.

This clonotype was counted a few times. The rearrangement uses TRBV29-1 and TRBJ2-3; 7 nucleotides line up with TRBD1. The CDR3 runs 16 residues. J lost 3 bases, V lost 5 bases, and 14 bases had no gene match. CDR1 is SQVTM and CDR2 is ANQGSEA in the germline V gene. The CDR3 region has the DNA TGCAGCGTTACCCACGGACTTTCCAGGGGGACAGATACGCAGTATTTT. This encodes CSVTHGLSRGTDTQYF.

As regards this clonotype: At one boundary the junction diverges from the germline segment, which might be a read error. The rearrangement uses TRBV10-3 and TRBJ2-5; 7 bases are a match to TRBD1. This CDR3 is built from 17 residues. Germline values: CDR1 ENHRY, CDR2 SYGVKD. The CDR3 loop reads CATSGHEGQLIQETQYF. The CDR3 DNA is TGTGCCACCAGTGGGCATGAGGGACAGCTAATCCAAGAGACCCAGTACTTC.

The CDR3 DNA reads TGTGCCAGCACCGGCGTCTATGGCTATCAAGAGACCCAGTACTTC. Encoded protein: CASTGVYGYQETQYF. The chain couples TRBV28 to TRBJ2-5, with unresolved D. V was pared by 7 bases and J by 2 bases, with 17 bases between. This CDR3 is 15 amino acids long. Germline CDR1 and CDR2: MDHEN and SYDVKM.

With respect to this clonotype: The junction departs from the called germline gene at one end, perhaps through a read error. This chain joins TRBV7-7 and TRBJ2-1; 8 positions agree with TRBD2. The better agreement between TRBJ2-7 and the DNA end casts doubt on the J call. The CDR3 covers 16 residues. Per germline, CDR1 SSHAT and CDR2 FNYEAQ (reference sequence). As DNA, the CDR3 is TGTGCTAGCAGCTGGGGTCTTAGCGGGGACTACAATGAGCAGTACTTC. Encoded protein: CASSWGLSGDYNEQYF.

The CDR3 sequence is CAHTLNEGPSYEQYF. CDR3 nucleotides: TGTGCGCACACCCTCAATGAGGGGCCCTCCTACGAGCAGTACTTC. The chain carries TRBV6-2 or TRBV6-3 and TRBJ2-7; D could derive from TRBD1 or TRBD2 (5 bases each). This CDR3 contains 15 residues. Germline V gives CDR1 MNHEY, CDR2 SVGEGT.

This chain connects TRBV25-1 to TRBJ1-2, with 9 bases matching TRBD1. The CDR3 runs 17 residues. V shed 4 bases, J shed 4 bases, and the junction held 13 bases outside the gene matches. Germline V gene sequence: CDR1 MGHDK, CDR2 SYGVNS. CDR3 coding DNA: TGTGCCAGCAGTGCTTCCTCGGGACAGGGAGACTTCTATGGCTACACCTTC. Its translation: CASSASSGQGDFYGYTF.

This clonotype was counted a few times. The rearrangement links TRBV20-1 to TRBJ2-3, with D hard to call. This CDR3 spans 15 amino acids. With 3 bases removed from V and 2 bases from J, the gap between germline ends came to 15 bases. Germline CDR1 is DFQATT and CDR2 is SNEGSKA (reference sequence). CDR3 bases: TGCAGTGCTAGTGCCACCACGGACGCCACAGATACGCAGTATTTT. As protein: CSASATTDATDTQYF.